A selection of T cell receptor beta chains follows, all from one sample in a study of shared clonotypes between healthy human individuals. Profiling relied on immunoSEQ multiplex PCR, and the TCRdb table lists in-frame clones only, not all of them. The sample holds roughly 490,000 clones, 75% to 85% seen once. Source material: PBMCs. These receptors all come from a woman between 35 and 50 years old in good health. Some clones in this sample may be carry-over from other donors' samples. The CDR3 runs from the conserved cysteine through the conserved F or W. The order of the fields is V gene, J gene, D gene, CDR3 DNA, CDR3 protein. The D gene is left open where the match is weak.

TRBV28,TRBJ2-4,TRBD2,TGTGCCAGCAGTCCGGGACTAGCGGGGGATCTAGCCAAAAACATTCAGTACTTC,CASSPGLAGDLAKNIQYF
TRBV29-1,TRBJ2-5,TRBD1,TGCAGCGTCGCAGGGACAGATAAAGAGACCCAGTACTTC,CSVAGTDKETQYF
TRBV7-2,TRBJ1-4,NA,TGTGCCAGCAGCTTAGGACGGGGTCCAACTAATGAAAAACTGTTTTTT,CASSLGRGPTNEKLFF
TRBV5-6,TRBJ2-1,NA,TGTGCCAGCAGCTTGGTTAGGACTGGAGGCTATGAGCAGTTCTTC,CASSLVRTGGYEQFF
TRBV29-1,TRBJ2-7,NA,TGCAGCGTTGGTGGGGGCAAAACTGACGAGCAGTACTTC,CSVGGGKTDEQYF
TRBV4-3,TRBJ2-2,NA,TGCGCCAGCAGCCAAGGGCGGGCTTCGGCCGGGGAGCTGTTTTTT,CASSQGRASAGELFF
TRBV28,TRBJ1-5,NA,TGTGCCAGCAGTTTGGGAACTATTAGCAATCAGCCCCAGCATTTT,CASSLGTISNQPQHF
TRBV7-8,TRBJ1-2,TRBD1,TGTGCCAGCAGCTTATACGGATCGGGACAGGAGGTTAAATATGGCTACACCTTC,CASSLYGSGQEVKYGYTF
TRBV28,TRBJ2-7,NA,TGTGCCAGCAGTTTGCCATACTACGAGCAGTACTTC,CASSLPYYEQYF
TRBV5-4,TRBJ2-1,NA,TGTGCCAGCAGCTTGGCATCGACGGAGTACAATGAGCAGTTCTTC,CASSLASTEYNEQFF
TRBV4-1,TRBJ2-5,NA,TGCGCCAGCAGCCAAGGGGCAGAAGAGACCCAGTACTTC,CASSQGAEETQYF
TRBV27,TRBJ2-2,TRBD2,TGTGCCAGCTCTCCCCTAGCGGTATATGACGCCGGGGAGCTGTTTTTT,CASSPLAVYDAGELFF